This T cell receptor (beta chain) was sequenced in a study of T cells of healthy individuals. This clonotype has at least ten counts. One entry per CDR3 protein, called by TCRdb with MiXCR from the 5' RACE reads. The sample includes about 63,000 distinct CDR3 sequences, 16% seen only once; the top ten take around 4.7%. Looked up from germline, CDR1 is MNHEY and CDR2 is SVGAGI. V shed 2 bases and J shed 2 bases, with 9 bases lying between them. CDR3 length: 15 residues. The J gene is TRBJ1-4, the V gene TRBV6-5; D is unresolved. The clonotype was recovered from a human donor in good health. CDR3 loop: CASSYRGATNEKLFF. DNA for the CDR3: TGTGCCAGCAGTTACCGAGGAGCCACTAATGAAAAACTGTTTTTT.